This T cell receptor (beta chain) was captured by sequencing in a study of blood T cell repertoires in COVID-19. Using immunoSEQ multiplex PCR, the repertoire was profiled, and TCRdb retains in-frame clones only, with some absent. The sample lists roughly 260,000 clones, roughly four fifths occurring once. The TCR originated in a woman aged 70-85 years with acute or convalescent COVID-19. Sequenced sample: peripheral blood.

The CDR3 region has the DNA TGTGCCAGCAGCCCTTGGCAGTCAGAGGGCACTGAAGCTTTCTTT. It is translated as CASSPWQSEGTEAFF. The chain carries TRBV16 and TRBJ1-1; D gene ambiguous. V was pared by 4 bases and J by 4 bases, with 16 bases between. Germline V CDR1 and CDR2: KGHSY, FQNENV. The CDR3 extends over 15 amino acids.